This TCR beta chain was recovered during a study of blood T cell repertoires in COVID-19 (dated by TCRdb to 2019 to 2021). As for the study more broadly: Samples covering the acute and convalescent phases of COVID-19 were provided by collaborators in the United States, Italy and Spain. A de-identified subject ID, COVID-19 status, age in years and sex were almost always included in the sample metadata. A freely available public database, intended as a resource for researchers studying the immune response to SARS-CoV-2, is where the repertoires were released. Where HLA class I and class II types were available, the types were taken from metadata supplied by the sample provider, not from assay-based typing. The samples were drawn from two sources: the first 160 participants of the ongoing ImmuneRACE study, and 1,000 to 1,500 subjects contributed by 6 global collaborators. The dataset comprised deeply sampled blood TCRbeta repertoires from subjects exposed to, actively infected with, or recovered from COVID-19. The material from the prospective study consisted of cDNA or gDNA derived from T cells, B-cell-depleted T cells, or PBMCs.

CDR1 and CDR2 (SNHLY, FYNNEI) derive from the germline V gene. V and J are truncated by 2 bases and 3 bases respectively, leaving an intervening sequence of 14 bases. The CDR3 sequence holds 16 residues, the cysteine and phenylalanine included. Just CDR3 DNA is preserved here, 48 bases in frame from base 1. TCRbeta CDR3 regions were amplified from genomic DNA using the immunoSEQ Assay, a bias-controlled multiplex PCR. Per the source publication's procedure: The number of nucleated cells in each sample was estimated from the amplification of reference gene primers within the assay. To quantify the absolute abundance of each unique TCRbeta CDR3 rearrangement, sequence reads were collapsed and filtered. For each sample, productive Simpson clonality was calculated as the square root of Simpson's diversity index over productive rearrangements. Here the immuneACCESS table is served through TCRdb, limited to in-frame sequences with V and J called. Missing clones are a known gap in these copies; in checked studies unresolved V genes cover under half, and the rest lacks a known reason. The D gene and trimming were derived from the DNA, and the V and J assignments and clone size from that table. The sample yields roughly 88,000 clones; about nine tenths were counted once. The ten largest make up just under 4% of the sample.

Each collaborating institution followed its own protocols to collect whole blood in K2EDTA tubes. For TCRbeta analysis, collaborators shipped samples as frozen whole blood, isolated PBMCs, or DNA extracted from either of those sample types. The paper as a whole reports these results and caveats: Clinical and demographic metadata were provided uncurated, with the amount varying by source and participant.

This clone was seen a few times. What this receptor recognizes is not known. Qualities for individual bases were not recorded, and no much larger clone is one base off. The chain employs TRBV2 and TRBJ1-5; no D gene can be assigned with confidence. Sequenced sample: peripheral blood. This receptor was obtained from a woman in her 50s in a cohort sampled during active COVID-19. The DNA is TGTGCCAGCAGTGAATCCCGCAGACTTCTCAATCAGCCCCAGCATTTT. Translated, it gives CASSESRRLLNQPQHF.